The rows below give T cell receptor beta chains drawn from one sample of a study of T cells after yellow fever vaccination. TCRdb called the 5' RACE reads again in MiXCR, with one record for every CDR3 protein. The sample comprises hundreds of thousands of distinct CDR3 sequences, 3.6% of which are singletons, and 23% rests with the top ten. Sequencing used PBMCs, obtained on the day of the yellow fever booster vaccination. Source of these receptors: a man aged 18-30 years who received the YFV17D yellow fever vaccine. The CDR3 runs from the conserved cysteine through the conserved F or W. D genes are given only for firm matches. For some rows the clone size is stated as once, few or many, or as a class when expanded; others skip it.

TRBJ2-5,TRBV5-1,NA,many,CASSFATKGSSGETQYF,TGCGCCAGCAGCTTTGCGACTAAAGGGAGTAGTGGAGAGACCCAGTACTTC
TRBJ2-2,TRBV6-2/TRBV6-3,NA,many,CASSSEGITGELFF,TGTGCCAGCAGTTCTGAGGGAATCACCGGGGAGCTGTTTTTT
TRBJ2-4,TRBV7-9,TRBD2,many,CASSSLTSGGKKYF,TGTGCCAGCAGCTCTTTGACTAGCGGGGGGAAAAAGTACTTC
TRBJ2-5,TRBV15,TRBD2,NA,CATSRRSGGETQYF,TGTGCCACCAGCAGACGGAGCGGGGGGGAGACCCAGTACTTC
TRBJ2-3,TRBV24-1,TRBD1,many,CATSETGTGRLDTQYF,TGTGCCACCAGTGAGACCGGGACAGGGAGGCTGGATACGCAGTATTTT
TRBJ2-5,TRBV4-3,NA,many,CASSQGAAFQETQYF,TGCGCCAGCAGCCAAGGAGCGGCCTTCCAAGAGACCCAGTACTTC
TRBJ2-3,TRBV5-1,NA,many,CASSLAGGLNTQYF,TGCGCCAGCAGCTTGGCCGGGGGTTTGAATACGCAGTATTTT
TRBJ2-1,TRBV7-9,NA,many,CASSPRGRIMDEQFF,TGTGCCAGCAGCCCTAGGGGACGGATTATGGATGAGCAGTTCTTC
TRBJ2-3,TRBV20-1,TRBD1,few,CSARDRGQYTDTQYF,TGCAGTGCTAGAGATAGGGGACAGTACACAGATACGCAGTATTTT
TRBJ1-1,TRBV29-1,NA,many,CSGDDSPPTEAFF,TGCAGCGGGGACGACAGCCCTCCCACTGAAGCTTTCTTT
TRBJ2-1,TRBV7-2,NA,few,CASSLEDWEDSKFF,TGTGCCAGCAGCTTAGAGGATTGGGAGGACTCTAAGTTCTTC
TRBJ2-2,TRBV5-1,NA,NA,CASSLVDSGTGELFF,TGCGCCAGCAGCTTGGTTGACAGTGGCACCGGGGAGCTGTTTTTT
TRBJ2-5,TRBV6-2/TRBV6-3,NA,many,CASSYSEGGNQETQYF,TGTGCCAGCAGTTACTCCGAGGGGGGGAACCAAGAGACCCAGTACTTC
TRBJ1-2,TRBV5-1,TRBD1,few,CASSVQQGADYGYTF,TGCGCCAGCAGCGTTCAACAGGGGGCTGACTATGGCTACACCTTC
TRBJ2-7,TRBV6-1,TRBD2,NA,CASSDAPGREYF,TGTGCCAGCAGTGACGCCCCAGGGAGGGAGTACTTC
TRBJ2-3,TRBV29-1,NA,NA,CSYQGSPMFAQYF,TGCAGCTACCAGGGGTCCCCCATGTTCGCGCAGTATTTT
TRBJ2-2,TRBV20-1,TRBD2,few,CSARVAGGPNGELFF,TGCAGTGCTAGGGTAGCGGGGGGGCCCAACGGGGAGCTGTTTTTT
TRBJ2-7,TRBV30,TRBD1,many,CAWRAPGQGYEQYF,TGTGCCTGGAGAGCCCCGGGACAGGGATACGAGCAGTACTTC
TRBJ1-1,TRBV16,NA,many,CASSQTLNTEAFF,TGTGCCAGCAGCCAAACCTTGAACACTGAAGCTTTCTTT
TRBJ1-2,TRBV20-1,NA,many,CSAGSGVTNYGYTF,TGCAGTGCGGGATCGGGGGTAACTAACTATGGCTACACCTTC
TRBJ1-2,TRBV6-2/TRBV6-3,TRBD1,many,CASSYPDRRSGYTF,TGTGCCAGCAGTTACCCGGACAGGAGGAGTGGCTACACCTTC
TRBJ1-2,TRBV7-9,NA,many,CASSLAVRGYTF,TGTGCCAGCAGCTTAGCGGTACGCGGCTACACCTTC
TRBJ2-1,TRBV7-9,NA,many,CASSPGLLWRDHEQFF,TGTGCCAGCAGCCCCGGCCTCCTGTGGCGTGATCATGAGCAGTTCTTC
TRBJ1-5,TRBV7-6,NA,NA,CASSLVGDASTQPQHF,TGTGCCAGCAGCTTAGTCGGTGATGCATCCACCCAGCCCCAGCATTTT
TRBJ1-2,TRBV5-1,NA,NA,CASSLVDPYGYTF,TGCGCCAGCAGCTTGGTGGACCCCTATGGCTACACCTTC
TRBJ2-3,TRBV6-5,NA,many,CASSYSTSGGTDTQYF,TGTGCCAGCAGTTACTCGACCAGTGGTGGGACAGATACGCAGTATTTT
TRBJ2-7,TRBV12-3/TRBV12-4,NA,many,CASSLPLYEQYF,TGTGCCAGCAGTTTACCTCTCTACGAGCAGTACTTC
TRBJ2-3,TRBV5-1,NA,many,CASSSQGGNTDTQYF,TGCGCCAGCAGCTCGCAAGGGGGGAACACAGATACGCAGTATTTT
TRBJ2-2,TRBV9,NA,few,CASSPGGRHTGELFF,TGTGCCAGCAGCCCCGGGGGGCGCCACACCGGGGAGCTGTTTTTT
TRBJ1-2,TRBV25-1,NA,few,CASLTGSYGYTF,TGTGCCAGCCTGACCGGGAGCTATGGCTACACCTTC
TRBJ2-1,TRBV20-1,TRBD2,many,CSAIPGTSGDNEQFF,TGCAGTGCCATACCGGGGACTAGCGGAGACAATGAGCAGTTCTTC
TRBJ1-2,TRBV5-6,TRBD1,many,CASRFGTGGYTF,TGTGCCAGCAGATTCGGGACAGGTGGCTACACCTTC
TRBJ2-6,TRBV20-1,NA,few,CSAERGNSGANVLTF,TGCAGTGCTGAGAGGGGGAACTCTGGGGCCAACGTCCTGACTTTC
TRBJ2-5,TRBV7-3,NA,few,CASSPSQRQETQYF,TGTGCCAGCAGCCCATCGCAACGCCAAGAGACCCAGTACTTC
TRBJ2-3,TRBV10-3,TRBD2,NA,CAISGGLAGGGTDTQYF,TGTGCCATCAGTGGAGGACTAGCGGGGGGGGGCACAGATACGCAGTATTTT
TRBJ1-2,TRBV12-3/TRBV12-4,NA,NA,CASSFAGERLSGYTF,TGTGCCAGCAGTTTTGCCGGGGAGAGACTGTCTGGCTACACCTTC
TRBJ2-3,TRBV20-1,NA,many,CSARAGVGDTQYF,TGCAGTGCTAGAGCCGGGGTAGGTGATACGCAGTATTTT
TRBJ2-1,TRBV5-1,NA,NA,CASSLPRESYNEQFF,TGCGCCAGCAGCTTGCCCAGGGAGTCCTACAATGAGCAGTTCTTC
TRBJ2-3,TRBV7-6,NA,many,CASSLGGWGQGGTDTQYF,TGTGCCAGCAGCTTAGGAGGATGGGGGCAGGGCGGCACAGATACGCAGTATTTT
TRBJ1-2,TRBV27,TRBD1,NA,CASSLFRAGTVGYTF,TGTGCCAGCAGTTTATTCAGGGCCGGGACAGTAGGCTACACCTTC
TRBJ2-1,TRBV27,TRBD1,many,CASSPGQGLYNEQFF,TGTGCCAGCAGTCCGGGACAGGGGCTGTACAATGAGCAGTTCTTC
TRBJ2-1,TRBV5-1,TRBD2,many,CASSLEASGGYNEQFF,TGCGCCAGCAGCTTGGAGGCTAGCGGGGGGTACAATGAGCAGTTCTTC
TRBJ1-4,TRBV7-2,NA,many,CASSPLPGEKLFF,TGTGCCAGCAGCCCCTTGCCCGGTGAAAAACTGTTTTTT
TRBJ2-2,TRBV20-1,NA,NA,CSAPRPGGLAGELFF,TGCAGTGCTCCCCGACCCGGGGGGCTGGCCGGGGAGCTGTTTTTT
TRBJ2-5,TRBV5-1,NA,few,CASRIGVGAYQETQYF,TGCGCCAGCCGGATTGGGGTCGGCGCTTACCAAGAGACCCAGTACTTC
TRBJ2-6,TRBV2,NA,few,CASRRLGSGANVLTF,TGTGCCAGCAGAAGATTAGGGTCCGGGGCCAACGTCCTGACTTTC
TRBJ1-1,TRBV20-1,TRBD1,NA,CSARRRQGVKTEAFF,TGCAGTGCTAGAAGGAGGCAGGGGGTGAAGACTGAAGCTTTCTTT
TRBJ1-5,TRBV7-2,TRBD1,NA,CASSPGQVFNQPQHF,TGTGCCAGCAGCCCCGGACAGGTTTTCAATCAGCCCCAGCATTTT
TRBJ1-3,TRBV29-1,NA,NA,CSVLKDTIYF,TGCAGCGTTTTAAAGGACACCATATATTTT
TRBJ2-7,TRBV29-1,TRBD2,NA,CSATGGYEQYF,TGCAGCGCGACGGGGGGCTACGAGCAGTACTTC
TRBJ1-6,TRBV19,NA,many,CASMGIGTVNSPLHF,TGTGCCAGTATGGGGATCGGGACGGTTAATTCACCCCTCCACTTT
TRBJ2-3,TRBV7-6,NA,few,CASSPRTFTDTQYF,TGTGCCAGCAGCCCTCGGACTTTCACAGATACGCAGTATTTT
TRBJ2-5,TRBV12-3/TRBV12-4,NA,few,CASSLGRQTGRETQYF,TGTGCCAGCAGTTTAGGTCGCCAAACAGGGAGAGAGACCCAGTACTTC
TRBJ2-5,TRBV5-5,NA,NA,CASSPRRYSPVTISETQYF,TGTGCCAGCAGCCCACGGAGATACTCCCCGGTCACAATTAGTGAGACCCAGTACTTC
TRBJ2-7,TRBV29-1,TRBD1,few,CSVVRDRVSYEQYF,TGCAGCGTTGTTAGGGACAGGGTCTCCTACGAGCAGTACTTC
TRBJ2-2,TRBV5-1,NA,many,CGSGLNTGELFF,TGCGGCAGTGGATTGAACACCGGGGAGCTGTTTTTT
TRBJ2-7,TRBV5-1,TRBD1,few,CASSAGTGNLYEQYF,TGCGCCAGCAGCGCGGGGACAGGGAATCTCTACGAGCAGTACTTC